A single TCR beta chain is shown here with its context. The clone's antigen remains unknown. Base qualities were left out, and no much larger clone turns up one base away. This record comes from a study of T cell clonotyping in hematopoietic cell transplantation (dated by TCRdb to about 2021). Some background on the complete study: A total of over 130 blood samples were gathered in the study from a few dozen consecutive transplant recipients along with their related donors. Recruitment of patients ran from September 2015 to early 2017, and follow-up continued until late 2020 or until death.

The germline V gene specifies MGHDK as CDR1 and SYGVNS as CDR2. Cut back by 4 bases and 5 bases, the V and J ends lie 15 bases apart. From the cysteine up to the phenylalanine, the CDR3 has a length of 15 residues. Just CDR3 DNA is preserved here, 45 bases in frame from base 1. The paper as a whole reports these results and caveats: Inverse Simpson Index values from donors and from recipients before transplant predicted broader TCR repertoire diversity after transplant. Just a small fraction of recipient repertoires overlapped with donor repertoires, and more than 95% appeared de novo at the given depth. Sample size was limited, and cells were not sorted, so CD4 and CD8 repertoire contributions could not be separated. Recipient TCR diversity fell after transplant, with pathologically expanded clonotypes rising progressively from day 30 to day 180.

Related transplant donors provided blood samples for TCR beta sequencing. Nuclei Lysis Solution was used to extract genomic DNA from fresh or cryopreserved unfractionated peripheral blood mononuclear cells. TCR beta CDR3 regions were amplified from genomic DNA with the immunoSEQ assay, a bias-controlled multiplex PCR using V- and J-specific primers. A second PCR step added a proprietary barcode and Illumina adapter sequences to the CDR3 amplicons. CDR3 libraries were sequenced on an Illumina MiSeq instrument. The source study handled its data this way. Export and quality control were done with immunoSEQ Analyzer 3.0, while downstream analyses used R Bioconductor and Immunarch. Only productive rearrangements in the normalized downsampled data set went into calculating the repertoire metrics. In the normalized cohort, a clonotype counted as pathologically expanded if the clonotype was larger than 5 templates. The Inverse Simpson Index served as the measure of repertoire diversity. To capture all clonotypes, CMV-specificity analyses were performed on the non-normalized data set. Sourced from immuneACCESS, this table was stored by TCRdb with only in-frame sequences that have V and J called. A share of the clones is absent; for the studies checked, an unresolved V gene accounts for under half, and the remainder has no known explanation. That table furnishes V, J and clone size, whereas the DNA furnished D and trimming. The table for this sample lists fewer than 80,000 clones; around 94% of them were counted only once. The ten largest clones capture 1.6% of the sample.

The sequence came from a man in his fifties in good health. Some clones in this sample may be carry-over from other donors' samples. The sample comprised peripheral blood mononuclear cells. The rearrangement combines TRBV25-1 with TRBJ2-1, with TRBD2 as a weak D call on 6 bases. The sequenced DNA: TGTGCCAGCAGTGCCCGACCCCGGGAGCACAATGAGCAGTTCTTC. It specifies CASSARPREHNEQFF.